These 27 T cell receptor beta chains were all obtained from the same sample, sequenced in a study of response to subunit inactivated influenza vaccine. TCRdb processed the RT-PCR reads anew with MiXCR; each CDR3 protein has one entry. The repertoire consists of a few hundred thousand distinct CDR3 sequences, with over 9% occurring once and the leading ten covering approximately 11%. These data are also associated with another study on T cells expressing NK-cell markers. As that study records: In generating TCR beta cDNA, 5'RACE template switching with UMIs was used.

The source was PBMCs from blood, collected on the day of vaccination. These receptors all come from a man between 45 and 60 years old who received an inactivated influenza vaccine.

This clonotype was found a few times. The chain has TRBV9 and TRBJ2-1, with TRBD2 matching 15 bases. V shed 6 bases, J shed 9 bases, and the junction held 7 bases outside the gene matches. CDR1 is SGDLS, CDR2 YYNGEE, per germline. The CDR3 sequence is 15 residues long. CDR3 sequence: CASTLGGLAGGEQFF. The CDR3 coding sequence is TGTGCCAGCACCCTAGGGGGACTAGCGGGAGGTGAGCAGTTCTTC.

This clonotype has a count of ten or more. V is TRBV11-1 and J is TRBJ1-1; unclear D gene. The germline V and J ends were trimmed by 0 bases and 5 bases, with 7 bases remaining between them. The CDR3 runs to 13 residues. The V gene's germline CDR1 is SGHAT and CDR2 FQDESV (reference sequence). CDR3 coding DNA: TGTGCCAGCAGCTTAGCGCCGTCGACTGAAGCTTTCTTT. Residues: CASSLAPSTEAFF.

This chain uses TRBV15 with TRBJ2-3; D might be TRBD2 (5 bases). The CDR3 contains 18 residues. Trimming shortened V by 4 bases and J by 0 bases, and 20 bases separated the two germline ends. Germline-derived CDR1 and CDR2 are LNHNV and YYDKDF (reference sequence). CDR3 sequence: CATSTRAILRTSTDTQYF. The CDR3 DNA reads TGTGCCACCAGCACCCGCGCAATACTGCGGACTAGCACAGATACGCAGTATTTT. Combining the CDR3 with reference TRBV15 and TRBJ2-3 gives the whole variable domain DAMVIQNPRYQVTQFGKPVTLSCSQTLNHNVMYWYQQKSSQAPKLLFHYYDKDFNNEADTPDNFQSRRPNTSFCFLDIRSPGLGDTAMYLCATSTRAILRTSTDTQYFGPGTRLTVL.

This clonotype showed up many times. The chain combines TRBV7-9 with TRBJ1-4, with a tentative D call TRBD1 (5 bases). This CDR3 comprises 15 residues. The V and J ends lost 5 bases and 8 bases respectively, with 18 bases between them. The germline CDR1 and CDR2 sequences are SEHNR and FQNEAQ (reference sequence). Written as DNA, the CDR3 is TGTGCCAGCAGCCTGAGCCAGGGAAGAGTCGAAAAACTGTTTTTT. Protein: CASSLSQGRVEKLFF.

This clonotype was observed a handful of times. The chain couples TRBV29-1 to TRBJ2-1; D not certain. The V gene lost 2 bases and the J gene lost 6 bases, with 11 bases spanning the gap. This CDR3 comprises 13 residues. Germline V gene lookup returns CDR1 SQVTM and CDR2 ANQGSEA. The CDR3, as DNA: TGCAGCGTTGAACTGGACGTGATCAATGAGCAGTTCTTC. This translates into CSVELDVINEQFF.

This clonotype has ten or more counts. V and J are TRBV3-1 and TRBJ1-5; D ambiguous. Trimming shortened V by 2 bases and J by 1 base, and 3 bases separated the two germline ends. The CDR3 consists of 13 residues. Germline V lookup: CDR1 LGHDT, CDR2 YNNKEL (reference sequence). The CDR3 protein is CASSQTSNQPQHF. The CDR3 coding sequence is TGTGCCAGCAGCCAAACGAGCAATCAGCCCCAGCATTTT.

This clonotype was picked up a small number of times. The CDR3 loop reads CATGPISGRYTGELFF. The CDR3 nucleotides are TGTGCCACCGGACCCATTAGCGGGAGGTACACCGGGGAGCTGTTTTTT. This chain links TRBV6-2 or TRBV6-3 with TRBJ2-2, with 10 nucleotides matching TRBD2. The germline V gene encodes CDR1 MNHEY and CDR2 SVGEGT. This CDR3 contains 16 residues. The ends lost 10 bases at V and 3 bases at J; junction bases unmatched: 11.

This chain connects TRBV27 to TRBJ2-3; D uncertain. This CDR3 has 18 residues. Germline assignment: CDR1 MNHEY and CDR2 SMNVEV (reference sequence). V dropped 1 base and J dropped 1 base, with 18 bases sitting between them. The CDR3 loop is CASSLWSPSLPGTDTQYF. CDR3 DNA: TGTGCCAGCAGTTTATGGTCCCCTTCGCTGCCTGGCACAGATACGCAGTATTTT.

This clonotype was picked up a small number of times. V gene TRBV10-3 combines with J gene TRBJ1-3; D may be TRBD1 (6 bases). V lost 9 bases and J 8 bases, leaving 17 bases between the germline ends. CDR1 ENHRY and CDR2 SYGVKD come from the germline V gene. The length of the CDR3 is 13 residues. The DNA for the CDR3 is TGTGCCATTCAAATCCCGGGGGCAGACACCATATATTTT. This translates into CAIQIPGADTIYF.

The rearrangement links TRBV6-5 to TRBJ2-2, with D maybe TRBD1 (6 bases). Germline values: CDR1 MNHEY, CDR2 SVGAGI. Trimming removed 1 base at V and 3 bases at J, with 9 bases between. This CDR3 contains 15 residues. CDR3 DNA sequence: TGTGCCAGCAGTTACTGGGACACCTACACCGGGGAGCTGTTTTTT. Protein sequence: CASSYWDTYTGELFF.

This clonotype was recorded many times. V is TRBV7-3 and J is TRBJ1-1; 7 bases are a match to TRBD1. The CDR3 runs to 15 residues. CDR1 and CDR2 from the germline V gene are SGHTA and FQGTGA. V gave up 2 bases and J gave up 0 bases; unmatched junction bases: 3. CDR3: CASSLEGQLNTEAFF. CDR3 coding DNA: TGTGCCAGCAGCTTAGAGGGACAGCTGAACACTGAAGCTTTCTTT.

This rearrangement joins TRBV4-3 to TRBJ1-2; possibly TRBD1 for D (5 bases). The V and J ends lost 0 bases and 5 bases respectively, with 7 bases between them. CDR3 length equals 13 residues. Germline V gene lookup returns CDR1 LGHNA and CDR2 YSLEER. The CDR3 loop is CASSQEPGYGYTF. Here the CDR3 DNA reads TGCGCCAGCAGCCAAGAACCAGGGTATGGCTACACCTTC.

This clonotype was picked up many times. This chain joins TRBV7-2 and TRBJ2-2; a possible D gene is TRBD2 (7 bases). The CDR3 is made up of 15 amino acids. Between the trimmed V and J ends, which lost 4 bases and 6 bases, there was a span of 15 bases. CDR1 SGHTA and CDR2 FQGNSA come from the germline V gene. The CDR3 sequence is CASSWGGPRPGELFF. DNA of the CDR3: TGTGCCAGCAGCTGGGGGGGCCCCCGGCCCGGGGAGCTGTTTTTT.

A few counts support this clonotype. The chain combines TRBV13 with TRBJ1-4, with a possible D match to TRBD1 (6 bases). Germline loops: CDR1 PRHDT, CDR2 FYEKMQ (reference sequence). V lost 4 bases, J lost 8 bases, and 14 bases lay in between. CDR3 length: 14 residues. CDR3 in DNA: TGTGCCAGCAGCTCCAGGGGAATAGGGGAAAAACTGTTTTTT. Its translation is CASSSRGIGEKLFF. The whole variable domain, remainder taken from reference TRBV13 and TRBJ1-4, is AAGVIQSPRHLIKEKRETATLKCYPIPRHDTVYWYQQGPGQDPQFLISFYEKMQSDKGSIPDRFSAQQFSDYHSELNMSSLELGDSALYFCASSSRGIGEKLFFGSGTQLSVL.

This chain connects TRBV7-2 to TRBJ2-5; D perhaps matches TRBD1 (5 bases). V shed 2 bases and J shed 1 base, with 11 bases lying between them. Germline V lookup: CDR1 SGHTA, CDR2 FQGNSA. The CDR3 loop spans 15 amino acids. In DNA, the CDR3 is TGTGCCAGCAGCTTAAGGTTGCAGGGCCAAGAGACCCAGTACTTC. Translating gives CASSLRLQGQETQYF.

The chain couples TRBV6-5 to TRBJ2-3; 8 bases map to TRBD2. There are 14 residues in the CDR3. CDR1 and CDR2 from the germline V gene are MNHEY and SVGAGI. J lost 4 bases, V lost 3 bases, and 3 bases had no gene match. The CDR3: CASSYRGGPDTQYF. Written as DNA, the CDR3 is TGTGCCAGCAGTTATCGCGGGGGGCCAGATACGCAGTATTTT.

This clonotype has ten or more counts. The chain recombines TRBV12-3 or TRBV12-4 with TRBJ2-2; 8 nucleotides align to TRBD1. The CDR3 runs to 15 residues. The trim removed 3 bases at V and 5 bases at J, leaving 5 bases unmatched. CDR3 sequence: CASSLAGGQTGELFF. For the CDR3, the DNA is TGTGCCAGCAGTTTGGCAGGGGGCCAGACCGGGGAGCTGTTTTTT.

This clonotype has more than one count but fewer than ten. CDR3 in amino acids: CASSFGQGLGKTQYF. DNA of the CDR3: TGTGCCAGCAGTTTCGGACAGGGGTTGGGAAAGACCCAGTACTTC. The chain recombines TRBV12-3 or TRBV12-4 with TRBJ2-5; 9 nucleotides match TRBD1. CDR3 size: 15 residues. With V trimmed by 3 bases and J by 6 bases, 8 bases remained unmatched.

This rearrangement joins TRBV4-1 to TRBJ2-2; 10 nucleotides align to TRBD2. This CDR3 region has 15 residues. Germline V gene lookup returns CDR1 MGHRA and CDR2 YSYEKL. V trimming: 5 bases; J trimming: 5 bases; junction bases outside the gene matches: 5. The CDR3: CASSSSGGPTGELFF. CDR3 DNA: TGCGCCAGCAGCTCTAGCGGGGGCCCTACCGGGGAGCTGTTTTTT.

The sample holds a few counts of this clonotype. The chain links TRBV29-1 to TRBJ2-3; D ambiguous. This CDR3 spans 10 amino acids. Germline assignment: CDR1 SQVTM and CDR2 ANQGSEA. The V end was cut by 3 bases, the J end by 5 bases, with 3 bases between. This CDR3 is CSVDRDTQYF. CDR3 nucleotide sequence: TGCAGCGTTGACCGAGATACGCAGTATTTT.

The chain combines TRBV7-9 with TRBJ2-2, with D perhaps TRBD2 (6 bases). This CDR3 is built from 13 residues. Trimming took off 5 bases at V and 5 bases at J, with 9 bases between the two ends. CDR1 SEHNR and CDR2 FQNEAQ come from the germline V gene (reference sequence). The CDR3 loop reads CASSGGYTGELFF. CDR3 DNA sequence: TGTGCCAGCAGCGGAGGGTATACCGGGGAGCTGTTTTTT.

This clonotype appeared a few times. This rearrangement joins TRBV12-3 or TRBV12-4 to TRBJ2-7; D may be TRBD2 (5 bases). V was clipped by 6 bases and J by 9 bases, with 18 bases between them. This CDR3 is 13 amino acids long. This CDR3 is CASRAGSYAVQYF. Written as DNA, the CDR3 is TGTGCCAGCAGGGCGGGTTCTTACGCCGTGCAGTACTTC.

The rearrangement joins TRBV15 to TRBJ2-1; D is uncertain. The V gene's germline CDR1 is LNHNV and CDR2 YYDKDF (reference sequence). The CDR3 contains 15 residues. V was clipped by 0 bases and J by 3 bases, with 9 bases between them. As DNA, the CDR3 is TGTGCCACCAGCAGAGATGTGCGCGGCTACAATGAGCAGTTCTTC. Translated, it gives CATSRDVRGYNEQFF.

A few counts support this clonotype. One junction end disagrees with the germline gene, perhaps due to a read error. The V call is TRBV5-6, the J call TRBJ2-1; D gene unclear. Germline V gene data show CDR1 as SGHDT and CDR2 as YYEEEE. The CDR3 runs to 11 residues. CDR3 region: CASRAGVERFF. CDR3 coding DNA: TGTGCCAGCAGGGCAGGCGTAGAGCGGTTCTTC.

J is TRBJ2-3 and V is TRBV29-1; 9 bases are a match to TRBD1. The germline gives CDR1 SQVTM, CDR2 ANQGSEA. This CDR3 comprises 13 residues. With 4 bases clipped from V and 4 bases from J, the junction kept 3 bases outside the gene matches. The CDR3 sequence: CSVGDRVSDTQYF. CDR3 DNA sequence: TGCAGCGTTGGGGACAGGGTGTCAGATACGCAGTATTTT.

V usage is TRBV3-1 and J usage is TRBJ2-7; possible D gene TRBD1, 6 bases. V was shortened by 0 bases and J by 3 bases, with 15 bases between the two germline ends. This CDR3 contains 16 residues. Germline-derived CDR1 and CDR2 are LGHDT and YNNKEL (reference sequence). CDR3: CASSQDPGASNYEQYF. DNA of the CDR3: TGTGCCAGCAGCCAAGATCCAGGGGCCTCCAACTACGAGCAGTACTTC.

The gene calls are TRBV7-9 and TRBJ2-1; weak D call: TRBD2 (6 bases). Germline loops: CDR1 SEHNR, CDR2 FQNEAQ (reference sequence). This CDR3 is built from 15 residues. With 3 bases removed from V and 5 bases from J, the gap between germline ends came to 14 bases. The chain's CDR3 is CASSLFTGRNNEQFF. CDR3 bases: TGTGCCAGCAGCTTGTTTACGGGGAGGAACAATGAGCAGTTCTTC. Using reference TRBV7-9 and TRBJ2-1 for the parts outside the CDR3, the full variable domain is DTGVSQNPRHKITKRGQNVTFRCDPISEHNRLYWYRQTLGQGPEFLTYFQNEAQLEKSRLLSDRFSAERPKGSFSTLEIQRTEQGDSAMYLCASSLFTGRNNEQFFGPGTRLTVL.